These 5 T cell receptor beta chains were all obtained from the same sample, sequenced in a study of T-cell reconstitution after alpha-beta-depleted transplantation in children. Researchers prepared the TCRbeta library using unique molecular identifiers, the study reports. TCRdb redid the calling of the PCR reads with MiXCR, one entry per CDR3 protein. The sample lists approximately 980,000 distinct CDR3 sequences, about 30% occurring once. The source was PBMCs, mostly from graft donor cells, collected 360 days after TCRalphabeta/CD19-depleted stem cell transplant. The source is a boy under two years old who had a stem cell transplant for SCID, so the T cells may come from the graft donor.

The rearrangement joins TRBV28 to TRBJ2-7, with D possibly being TRBD2 (6 bases). The CDR3 is 14 residues long. V was pared by 8 bases and J by 3 bases, with 17 bases between. In germline, CDR1 is MDHEN, CDR2 SYDVKM. In DNA form, the CDR3 reads TGTGCCAGCCGGGACTCCCCCCTTTACTACGAGCAGTACTTC. Amino acids: CASRDSPLYYEQYF.

This clonotype was observed a few times. The V and J genes are TRBV9 and TRBJ2-1; TRBD2 matches 7 bases. In germline, CDR1 is SGDLS, CDR2 YYNGEE. The CDR3 has 15 amino acids. The V segment lost 0 bases and the J segment 4 bases; nucleotides outside the gene matches: 4. For the CDR3, the DNA is TGTGCCAGCAGCGTAGGGGGCGGGGGTTACAATGAGCAGTTCTTC. This translates into CASSVGGGGYNEQFF.

This clonotype was seen a few times. This chain connects TRBV2 to TRBJ1-2; D ambiguous. V was clipped by 1 base and J by 4 bases, with 7 bases between them. This CDR3 is 13 amino acids long. In germline, CDR1 is SNHLY, CDR2 FYNNEI. In DNA, the CDR3 is TGTGCCAGCAGTGAAGAAGGTGGCTATGGCTACACCTTC. Translation: CASSEEGGYGYTF.

There are a few counts of this clonotype. The gene calls are TRBV5-6 and TRBJ2-2, with 7 positions matching TRBD1. J lost 3 bases, V lost 4 bases, and 6 bases had no gene match. From germline, CDR1 is SGHDT and CDR2 YYEEEE. The CDR3 loop spans 15 amino acids. In nucleotides, the CDR3 is TGTGCCAGCAGCCTAGGACAGGAATACACCGGGGAGCTGTTTTTT. It encodes CASSLGQEYTGELFF.

The table lists this clonotype with a few counts. The chain joins TRBV29-1 to TRBJ2-7; D unresolved. The CDR3 loop spans 10 amino acids. Trimming left V 7 bases short and J 3 bases short, with 7 bases between. CDR1 is SQVTM and CDR2 is ANQGSEA in the germline V gene. CDR3 region: CSALGYEQYF. The DNA for the CDR3 is TGCAGCGCCCTGGGCTACGAGCAGTACTTC.